This T cell receptor (beta chain) was documented in a study of identical twins. TCRdb reanalysed the 5' RACE reads using MiXCR and keeps one entry per CDR3 protein. The repertoire holds 200,000 to 250,000 distinct CDR3 sequences, with under 10% as singletons. Germline V gives CDR1 MNHNY, CDR2 SVGAGI (reference sequence). Trimming removed 2 bases at V and 3 bases at J, with 3 bases between. The CDR3 has 12 amino acids. This clonotype was found many times. The sample also formed part of further work on yellow fever vaccine responses in identical twins. That publication notes: Reported findings indicate that twins' vaccine T cell responses seemed partially convergent, partially personalized.

Sequenced input: memory (CD45RO+) T cells sorted from blood. V is TRBV6-6 and J is TRBJ2-3, with D unresolved. The clonotype originates from a young woman in good health. The CDR3 DNA reads as TGTGCCAGCAGTTACCTAACAGATACGCAGTATTTT. Its translation is CASSYLTDTQYF.